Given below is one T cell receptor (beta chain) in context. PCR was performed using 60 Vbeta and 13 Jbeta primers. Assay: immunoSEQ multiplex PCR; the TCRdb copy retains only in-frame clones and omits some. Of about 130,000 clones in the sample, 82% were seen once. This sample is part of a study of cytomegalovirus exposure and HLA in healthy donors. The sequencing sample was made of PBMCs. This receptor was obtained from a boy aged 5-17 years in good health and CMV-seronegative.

The CDR3, as DNA: TGTGCCAGCAGCTCATCGACTTTAGCGGGAGTGTGGTACGAGCAGTACTTC. It yields the protein CASSSSTLAGVWYEQYF. V usage is TRBV7-9 and J usage is TRBJ2-7; 9 positions agree with TRBD2. The CDR3 totals 17 residues. The V gene end was trimmed by 4 bases and the J gene end by 4 bases; junction bases not matched to a gene: 14. Looked up from germline, CDR1 is SEHNR and CDR2 is FQNEAQ (reference sequence).